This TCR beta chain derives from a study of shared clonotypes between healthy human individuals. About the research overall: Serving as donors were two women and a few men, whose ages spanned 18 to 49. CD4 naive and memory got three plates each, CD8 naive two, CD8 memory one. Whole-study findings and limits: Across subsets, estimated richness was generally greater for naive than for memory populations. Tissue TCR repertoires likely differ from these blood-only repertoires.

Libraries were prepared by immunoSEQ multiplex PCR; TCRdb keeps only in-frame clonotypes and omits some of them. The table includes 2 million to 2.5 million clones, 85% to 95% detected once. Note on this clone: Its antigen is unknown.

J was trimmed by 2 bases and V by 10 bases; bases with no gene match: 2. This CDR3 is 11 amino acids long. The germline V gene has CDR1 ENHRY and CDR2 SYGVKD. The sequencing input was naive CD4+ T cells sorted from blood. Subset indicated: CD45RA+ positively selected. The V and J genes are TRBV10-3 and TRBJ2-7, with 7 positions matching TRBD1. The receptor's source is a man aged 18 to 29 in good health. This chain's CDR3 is CASTGAYEQYF. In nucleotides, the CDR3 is TGTGCCAGCACAGGGGCCTACGAGCAGTACTTC.